Following are 30 T cell receptor beta chains from one sample sequenced in a study of OX40 agonist ivuxolimab in advanced cancers. Receptor libraries were prepared by the immunoSEQ multiplex PCR assay. TCRdb obtained this table from immuneACCESS and retained in-frame rearrangements with V and J assigned. These tables miss some clones; where compared with another copy, unresolved V genes account for less than half of the shortfall, and the remainder is unexplained. This sample comprises around 75,000 clones, around 80% of them detected only once. In total, the top ten clones hold approximately 1.1% of the sample. This specimen consisted of CD4+ or CD8+ T cells sorted from blood, obtained in a trial of the OX40 agonist ivuxolimab. The receptor set was obtained from an adult with an advanced solid tumor such as melanoma, head and neck, liver or kidney cancer.

In its sample, this clone was seen a few times. The chain links TRBV14 to TRBJ2-7; TRBD1 matches at 7 bases. Trimming removed 4 bases from V and 0 bases from J; junction bases left unmatched: 15. Germline V gene sequence: CDR1 SGHDN, CDR2 FVKESK. This CDR3 spans 18 amino acids. CDR3 sequence reads: CASSLSWTGFSGSYEQYF. CDR3 bases: TGTGCCAGCAGCCTATCCTGGACAGGATTTTCGGGCTCCTACGAGCAGTACTTC.

The chain is built from TRBV5-4 and TRBJ1-4; D gene uncertain. The length of the CDR3 is 13 residues. The germline V gene has CDR1 SGHNT and CDR2 YYREEE (reference sequence). Deletions cut 4 bases from V and 3 bases from J, with 7 bases between. CDR3 bases: TGTGCCAGCAGCGGTGCGGCTAATGAAAAACTGTTTTTT. Its translation: CASSGAANEKLFF.

The rearrangement links TRBV2 to TRBJ1-6; 8 positions match TRBD1. The CDR3 has 16 amino acids. V gave up 6 bases and J gave up 0 bases; unmatched junction bases: 4. Germline V gene sequence: CDR1 SNHLY, CDR2 FYNNEI. The CDR3 reads CASRRQGSSYNSPLHF. CDR3 in DNA: TGTGCCAGCAGACGACAGGGGAGCTCCTATAATTCACCCCTCCACTTT.

This clone was observed a few times. V is TRBV27 and J is TRBJ2-1, with D maybe TRBD1 (5 bases). Germline CDR1 MNHEY, CDR2 SMNVEV (reference sequence). The CDR3 contains 16 residues. Between the trimmed V and J ends, which lost 2 bases and 4 bases, there was a span of 15 bases. The CDR3: CASSLVRGRPYNEQFF. Written as DNA, the CDR3 is TGTGCCAGCAGTTTAGTAAGGGGCAGACCGTACAATGAGCAGTTCTTC.

This clone has just one count. V usage is TRBV5-4 and J usage is TRBJ2-3; no definite D call. Germline V CDR1 and CDR2: SGHNT, YYREEE (reference sequence). The CDR3 length is 11 residues. Trimming cost V 4 bases and J 2 bases, with 2 bases left between them. The CDR3 coding sequence is TGTGCCAGCAGCATCACAGATACGCAGTATTTT. It yields the protein CASSITDTQYF.

This chain joins TRBV19 and TRBJ1-5; D gene ambiguous. The V gene lost 4 bases and the J gene lost 7 bases, with 8 bases spanning the gap. CDR1 is LNHDA and CDR2 is SQIVND in the germline V gene (reference sequence). The CDR3 length is 12 residues. CDR3 amino acids: CASSNPRQPQHF. The CDR3, as DNA: TGTGCCAGTAGTAACCCCAGACAGCCCCAGCATTTT.

V gene TRBV7-2 combines with J gene TRBJ2-1, with D maybe TRBD1 (6 bases). CDR1 is SGHTA, CDR2 FQGNSA, per germline. This CDR3 comprises 13 residues. V gave up 5 bases and J gave up 7 bases, with 12 bases separating them. CDR3 sequence reads: CASSVLQGNEQFF. Here the CDR3 DNA reads TGTGCCAGCAGCGTACTACAGGGTAATGAGCAGTTCTTC. Looking up the rest from reference TRBV7-2 and TRBJ2-1 gives the full variable domain: GAGVSQSPSNKVTEKGKDVELRCDPISGHTALYWYRQSLGQGLEFLIYFQGNSAPDKSGLPSDRFSAERTGGSVSTLTIQRTQQEDSAVYLCASSVLQGNEQFFGPGTRLTVL.

V is TRBV9 and J is TRBJ2-6; 7 nucleotides align to TRBD1. Trimming at V came to 3 bases and at J to 4 bases, leaving 22 bases not matched to a gene. Germline V lookup: CDR1 SGDLS, CDR2 YYNGEE. The CDR3 has 21 residues. The CDR3 nucleotides are TGTGCCAGCAGCGCCAGTTTGATGGGACAGTGGAATAGCAGGGGGGCCAACGTCCTGACTTTC. It specifies CASSASLMGQWNSRGANVLTF. The full variable domain, in which reference TRBV9 and TRBJ2-6 provide the parts outside the CDR3, is DSGVTQTPKHLITATGQRVTLRCSPRSGDLSVYWYQQSLDQGLQFLIQYYNGEERAKGNILERFSAQQFPDLHSELNLSSLELGDSALYFCASSASLMGQWNSRGANVLTFGAGSRLTVL.

The gene calls are TRBV28 and TRBJ1-5; D might be TRBD1 (5 bases). The CDR3 is made up of 13 amino acids. The germline CDR1 and CDR2 sequences are MDHEN and SYDVKM. V lost 5 bases, J lost 9 bases, and 14 bases lay in between. The CDR3 spells CASSRDGRGPQHF. The DNA of the CDR3 is TGTGCCAGCAGTAGGGACGGACGAGGGCCCCAGCATTTT.

The chain joins TRBV29-1 to TRBJ2-7; D gene ambiguous. The CDR3 totals 11 residues. Germline values: CDR1 SQVTM, CDR2 ANQGSEA. The V gene lost 1 base and the J gene lost 5 bases, with 6 bases spanning the gap. CDR3 sequence reads: CSVEVMDEQYF. The CDR3 nucleotides read TGCAGCGTTGAAGTAATGGACGAGCAGTACTTC.

This clone was recorded once. The rearrangement joins TRBV15 to TRBJ1-1; 10 nucleotides line up with TRBD1. From germline, CDR1 is LNHNV and CDR2 YYDKDF (reference sequence). V shed 0 bases and J 6 bases; nucleotides not matched to a gene: 7. The CDR3 length is 16 residues. The CDR3 reads CATSRDSGQGTPEAFF. In DNA, the CDR3 is TGTGCCACCAGCAGAGATTCGGGACAGGGGACCCCTGAAGCTTTCTTT.

The chain employs TRBV5-8 and TRBJ1-5; 8 bases are shared with TRBD1. The CDR3 length is 15 residues. With 2 bases clipped from V and 7 bases from J, the junction kept 8 bases outside the gene matches. Looked up from germline, CDR1 is SGHTS and CDR2 is YDEGEE. The CDR3 region has the DNA TGTGCCAGCAGCTTTCTACAGGGGGTCGGACAGCCCCAGCATTTT. Translation gives CASSFLQGVGQPQHF.

V and J are TRBV10-3 and TRBJ1-6; the match to TRBD1 covers 8 bases. The CDR3 consists of 16 residues. Per the germline V gene, CDR1 is ENHRY and CDR2 is SYGVKD. V lost 7 bases, J lost 5 bases, and 10 bases stayed unmatched. DNA for the CDR3: TGTGCCATCAAGCCAGACAGGGGTAATAATAATTCACCCCTCCACTTT. Amino acid sequence: CAIKPDRGNNNSPLHF.

This clone was picked up a small number of times. V is TRBV6-5 and J is TRBJ2-3, with 8 bases aligning to TRBD1. This CDR3 is 14 amino acids long. J lost 3 bases, V lost 6 bases, and 5 bases had no gene match. Germline CDR1 is MNHEY and CDR2 is SVGAGI. This chain's CDR3 is CASSLRTGTDTQYF. CDR3 sequence (DNA): TGTGCCAGCAGCCTTAGGACAGGGACAGATACGCAGTATTTT.

CDR3 protein: CASSQDGRGWYEQYF. The DNA of the CDR3 is TGTGCCAGCAGCCAAGACGGCAGGGGCTGGTACGAGCAGTACTTC. The V and J genes are TRBV14 and TRBJ2-5, with D perhaps TRBD1 (6 bases). The DNA end is a closer match to TRBJ2-7, so the J assignment may be wrong. The germline CDR1 and CDR2 sequences are SGHDN and FVKESK. The CDR3 runs to 15 residues.

The rearrangement links TRBV6-1 to TRBJ2-1, with no clear D. Germline assignment: CDR1 MNHNS and CDR2 SASEGT. V was shortened by 0 bases and J by 4 bases, with 13 bases between the two germline ends. The CDR3 consists of 16 residues. The CDR3 loop is CASSEAFGGIYNEQFF. Here the CDR3 DNA reads TGTGCCAGCAGTGAAGCTTTCGGCGGAATTTACAATGAGCAGTTCTTC.

The chain recombines TRBV5-1 with TRBJ2-2; D remains ambiguous. CDR3 length equals 12 residues. Germline V gives CDR1 SGHRS, CDR2 YFSETQ. V was trimmed by 3 bases and J by 5 bases, leaving 5 bases between them. For the CDR3, the DNA is TGCGCCAGCAGCTCCAAGACCGGGGAGCTGTTTTTT. Translation: CASSSKTGELFF.

The sample holds one count of this clone. This chain connects TRBV6-4 to TRBJ1-1; D not resolved. Trimming removed 5 bases from V and 1 base from J, with 14 bases in between. The germline CDR1 and CDR2 sequences are MRHNA and SNTAGT. This CDR3 spans 15 amino acids. The CDR3 nucleotides are TGTGCCAGCAGTCGAACCGGGAGAGGGAACACTGAAGCTTTCTTT. This encodes CASSRTGRGNTEAFF.

This chain uses TRBV7-6 with TRBJ1-2; tentatively, D is TRBD1 (6 bases). V dropped 0 bases and J dropped 2 bases, with 13 bases sitting between them. Germline CDR1 is SGHVS and CDR2 is FNYEAQ. CDR3 length: 16 amino acids. The CDR3 bases are TGTGCCAGCAGCTTAGCGGGAGGGGGAGGAAACTATGGCTACACCTTC. Its translation is CASSLAGGGGNYGYTF.

CDR3 sequence reads: CASSLTSGGAGTYEQYF. CDR3 DNA: TGCGCCAGCAGCTTGACTAGCGGGGGGGCGGGAACCTACGAGCAGTACTTC. V usage is TRBV5-1 and J usage is TRBJ2-7; TRBD2 matches at 13 bases. J gave up 2 bases and V 1 base, and 6 bases lay outside the gene matches. This CDR3 comprises 17 residues. Germline V gene lookup returns CDR1 SGHRS and CDR2 YFSETQ.

This clone was seen a single time. This sequence joins TRBV28 and TRBJ2-7, with TRBD2 matching over 14 bases. The V gene end was trimmed by 4 bases and the J gene end by 3 bases; junction bases not matched to a gene: 5. Germline V gene lookup returns CDR1 MDHEN and CDR2 SYDVKM. There are 16 residues in the CDR3. CDR3 residues: CASSSPGTSGGYEQYF. CDR3 coding DNA: TGTGCCAGCAGTTCGCCGGGGACTAGCGGGGGCTACGAGCAGTACTTC.

The chain has TRBV20-1 and TRBJ2-7, with D hard to call. The CDR3 consists of 10 residues. Looked up from germline, CDR1 is DFQATT and CDR2 is SNEGSKA (reference sequence). Between the trimmed V and J ends, which lost 6 bases and 6 bases, there was a span of 9 bases. The DNA of the CDR3 is TGCAGTGCGAAACTTGGCGAGCAGTACTTC. Translated: CSAKLGEQYF.

This chain uses TRBV7-9 with TRBJ1-2, with unresolved D. Trimming removed 5 bases at V and 4 bases at J, with 8 bases between. This CDR3 comprises 12 residues. Germline V gene lookup returns CDR1 SEHNR and CDR2 FQNEAQ (reference sequence). The CDR3 is CASSPGFYGYTF. CDR3 sequence (DNA): TGTGCCAGCAGCCCGGGGTTCTATGGCTACACCTTC.

The table lists this clone with a few counts. The chain has TRBV7-2 and TRBJ2-2; possibly TRBD2 for D (6 bases). V lost 1 base, J lost 8 bases, and 8 bases lay in between. From germline, CDR1 is SGHTA and CDR2 FQGNSA. This CDR3 has 13 amino acids. The CDR3 loop reads CASSLGREGELFF. In DNA form, the CDR3 reads TGTGCCAGCAGCTTAGGACGGGAGGGGGAGCTGTTTTTT.

The chain carries TRBV14 and TRBJ2-7; possibly TRBD1 for D (5 bases). The CDR3 length is 15 residues. Germline CDR1 is SGHDN and CDR2 is FVKESK. Trimming stripped 0 bases from V and 6 bases from J, with 15 bases between. CDR3 coding DNA: TGTGCCAGCAGCCAAGATAGGGGCTGGGAACCCGAGCAGTACTTC. Protein product: CASSQDRGWEPEQYF.

CDR3 loop: CASSQGRSFADTQYF. CDR3 DNA sequence: TGTGCCAGTAGCCAGGGCAGGTCCTTCGCAGATACGCAGTATTTT. The chain carries TRBV19 and TRBJ2-3, with D tentatively TRBD1 (5 bases). CDR3 length: 15 residues. The V gene's germline CDR1 is LNHDA and CDR2 SQIVND (reference sequence). Trimming removed 6 bases from V and 4 bases from J, with 17 bases in between. The entire variable domain, with the rest obtained from reference TRBV19 and TRBJ2-3, is as follows: DGGITQSPKYLFRKEGQNVTLSCEQNLNHDAMYWYRQDPGQGLRLIYYSQIVNDFQKGDIAEGYSVSREKKESFPLTVTSAQKNPTAFYLCASSQGRSFADTQYFGPGTRLTVL.

The CDR3 is CASSTNRGNNEKLFF. CDR3 sequence (DNA): TGTGCCAGCAGCACTAACCGGGGCAATAATGAAAAACTGTTTTTT. The chain recombines TRBV7-9 with TRBJ1-4; TRBD1 is a possible D gene (5 bases). This CDR3 has 15 amino acids. The germline gives CDR1 SEHNR, CDR2 FQNEAQ (reference sequence). V dropped 5 bases and J dropped 4 bases, with 14 bases sitting between them.

This clone came up once. The rearrangement joins TRBV5-1 to TRBJ2-3; the match to TRBD2 covers 11 bases. V lost 0 bases and J lost 3; bases outside the gene matches: 6. Germline assignment: CDR1 SGHRS and CDR2 YFSETQ. The CDR3 runs 17 residues. The CDR3, as DNA: TGCGCCAGCAGCTTGGCCGGGACTAGCGGTAGAACAGATACGCAGTATTTT. Translated, it gives CASSLAGTSGRTDTQYF.

The chain carries TRBV5-1 and TRBJ1-2, with D possibly being TRBD1 (5 bases). The CDR3 runs 15 residues. The V gene lost 1 base and the J gene lost 0 bases, with 10 bases spanning the gap. From germline, CDR1 is SGHRS and CDR2 YFSETQ. The CDR3 bases are TGCGCCAGCAGCTTGAGGCGGGGACCTAACTATGGCTACACCTTC. This gives the protein CASSLRRGPNYGYTF.

As DNA, the CDR3 is TGTGCCAGCAGTTACTCAGGGGCCAGTTACAATGAGCAGTTCTTC. Translating gives CASSYSGASYNEQFF. This rearrangement joins TRBV6-5 to TRBJ2-1, with D perhaps matching TRBD1 (5 bases). V was clipped by 0 bases and J by 4 bases, with 10 bases between them. Germline CDR1 and CDR2: MNHEY and SVGAGI. This CDR3 contains 15 residues.